This is a list of T cell receptor beta chains from one sample in a study of OX40 agonist ivuxolimab in advanced cancers. Sequencing used immunoSEQ multiplex PCR; TCRdb keeps in-frame clones, though not all of them. Here the sample spans more than 80,000 clones, around 85% being singletons. The sample here was CD4+ or CD8+ T cells sorted from blood, taken in a trial of the OX40 agonist ivuxolimab. The receptors were gathered from an adult with an advanced solid tumor such as melanoma, head and neck, liver or kidney cancer. The CDR3 runs from the conserved cysteine through the conserved F or W. Each record gives: clone size, V gene, J gene, CDR3 protein. Clone size is stated in some rows and not others, as once, few, many or a class when expanded.

>NA|TRBV7-2|TRBJ1-4
CATSQGKGNEKLFF
>NA|TRBV19|TRBJ1-5
CASSIDRQGYQPQHF
>few|TRBV5-4|TRBJ2-2
CASRRDSTNTGELFF
>NA|TRBV6-5|TRBJ1-6
CASRRQGDSPLHF
>NA|TRBV7-9|TRBJ2-6
CASSFPGLAGTGANVLTF
>NA|TRBV10-3|TRBJ1-2
CATRGGQSYTF
>once|TRBV5-1|TRBJ1-1
CASSFVQGGMNTEAFF
>NA|TRBV5-1|TRBJ2-1
CASSLVVDEQFF
>once|TRBV27|TRBJ2-7
CASRRLLAEEQYF
>NA|TRBV28|TRBJ2-2
CASSRGGGRGTGELFF
>NA|TRBV6-6|TRBJ1-6
CASSYAGSSYNSPLHF
>NA|TRBV19|TRBJ1-4
CASIGGAANEKLFF
>NA|TRBV7-2|TRBJ2-5
CASSYAREAGTQYF
>NA|TRBV6-1|TRBJ2-5
CASSGSGGPGETQYF
>NA|TRBV6-6|TRBJ2-1
CASSHSSGFGDGQFF
>NA|TRBV7-7|TRBJ2-3
CASSAGLAGSTDTQYF
>few|TRBV15|TRBJ1-4
CATSRDAGRNEKLFF
>once|TRBV19|TRBJ2-3
CASSMRTMGQPLADTQYF
>NA|TRBV12-5|TRBJ2-5
CASGLVGDGGLAGAQETQYF
>NA|TRBV30|TRBJ1-5
CAWSTGATRNQPQHF
>NA|TRBV30|TRBJ1-2
CAWNRPGRGYGYTF
>NA|TRBV6-5|TRBJ2-2
CASSAQGSHLGELFF
>few|TRBV18|TRBJ2-7
CASTQGPYEQYF
>NA|TRBV15|TRBJ2-5
CATSRENLQETQYF
>NA|TRBV5-1|TRBJ2-5
CASSLGGQKETQYF
>NA|TRBV5-1|TRBJ2-5
CASRKMVERETQYF
>NA|TRBV7-2|TRBJ1-1
CASSPGPYTEAFF
>NA|TRBV18|TRBJ2-3
CASSPMVGTDTQYF
>once|TRBV2|TRBJ1-1
CASSPSPREGGTEAFF
>NA|TRBV7-9|TRBJ1-4
CASSSWTGSNEKLFF
>few|TRBV6-6|TRBJ2-1
CASSYSGGGDNEQFF
>NA|TRBV9|TRBJ1-6
CASSGTRNSPLHF
>NA|TRBV5-6|TRBJ2-1
CASSPRTPSGGLSYNEQFF
>NA|TRBV7-3|TRBJ2-1
CASSLESGRATGEQFF
>NA|TRBV13|TRBJ1-6
CASSLAGSSYNSPLHF
>NA|TRBV5-4|TRBJ1-1
CASSSLRGGTEAFF
>few|TRBV2|TRBJ2-2
CASSEAQGGNGGELFF
>NA|TRBV11-2|TRBJ2-7
CASSLEVSEEQYF
>NA|TRBV7-2|TRBJ2-7
CASSLIGQGGSYEQYF
>NA|TRBV7-9|TRBJ2-7
CASSPGTGEYEQYF
>NA|TRBV7-9|TRBJ2-5
CASSPRTASGETQYF
>NA|TRBV4-2|TRBJ2-7
CASSPRGQDSQYF
>NA|TRBV7-2|TRBJ1-5
CASLAGQGSNQPQHF
>NA|TRBV7-2|TRBJ2-7
CASSPSRRGEQYF
>once|TRBV4-1|TRBJ1-1
CASSQARAAEAFF
>NA|TRBV6-1|TRBJ1-2
CASTPEQGSYGYTF
>NA|TRBV9|TRBJ1-4
CASSVGTGFNEKLFF
>few|TRBV7-9|TRBJ1-6
CASSSENSPLHF
>NA|TRBV11-3|TRBJ2-3
CASSLSGDTQYF
>NA|TRBV11-2|TRBJ2-2
CASSFASGATGELFF
>NA|TRBV18|TRBJ2-5
CASSPLRAGETQYF
>NA|TRBV5-1|TRBJ2-7
CASSLGQGFSYEQYF
>NA|TRBV9|TRBJ2-7
CASSVGGGNYEQYF
>NA|TRBV18|TRBJ2-5
CASSPPQVNRRLETQYF
>NA|TRBV9|TRBJ2-2
CASSVRGGGAPGELFF